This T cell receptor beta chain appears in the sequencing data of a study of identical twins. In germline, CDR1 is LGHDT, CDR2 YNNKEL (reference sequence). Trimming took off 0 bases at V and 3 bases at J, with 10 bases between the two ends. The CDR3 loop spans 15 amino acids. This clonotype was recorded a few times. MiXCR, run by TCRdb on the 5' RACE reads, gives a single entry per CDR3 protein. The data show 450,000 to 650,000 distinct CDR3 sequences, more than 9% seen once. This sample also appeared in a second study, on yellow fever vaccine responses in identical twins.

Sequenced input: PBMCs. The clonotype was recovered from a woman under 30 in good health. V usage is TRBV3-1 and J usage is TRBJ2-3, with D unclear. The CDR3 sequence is CASSQEDGETDTQYF. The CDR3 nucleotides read TGTGCCAGCAGCCAAGAAGACGGAGAGACAGATACGCAGTATTTT.